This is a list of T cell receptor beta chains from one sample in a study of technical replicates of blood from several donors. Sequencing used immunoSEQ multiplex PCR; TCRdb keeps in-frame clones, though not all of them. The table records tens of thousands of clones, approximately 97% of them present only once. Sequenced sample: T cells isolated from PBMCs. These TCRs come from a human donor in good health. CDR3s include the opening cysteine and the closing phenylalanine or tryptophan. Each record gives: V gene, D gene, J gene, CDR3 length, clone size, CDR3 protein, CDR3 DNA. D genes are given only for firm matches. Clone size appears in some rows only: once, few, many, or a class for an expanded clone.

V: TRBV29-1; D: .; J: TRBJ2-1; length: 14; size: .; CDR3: CSVDNSAAWSWQFF; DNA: TGCAGCGTTGATAACTCGGCGGCTTGGAGTTGGCAGTTCTTC
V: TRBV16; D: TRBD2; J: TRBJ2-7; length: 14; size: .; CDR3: CASSQYSGVDEQYF; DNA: TGTGCCAGCAGCCAATATAGCGGGGTCGACGAGCAGTACTTC
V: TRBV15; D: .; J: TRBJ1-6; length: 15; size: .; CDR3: CATSREYSQNSPLHF; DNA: TGTGCCACCAGCAGAGAGTACAGCCAAAATTCACCCCTCCACTTT
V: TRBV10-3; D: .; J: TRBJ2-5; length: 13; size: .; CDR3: CAIAAAGQETQYF; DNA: TGTGCCATCGCTGCGGCCGGGCAAGAGACCCAGTACTTC
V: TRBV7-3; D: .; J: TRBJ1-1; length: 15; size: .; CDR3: CASSSELRGYTEAFF; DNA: TGTGCCAGCAGCTCAGAACTTCGGGGATACACTGAAGCTTTCTTT
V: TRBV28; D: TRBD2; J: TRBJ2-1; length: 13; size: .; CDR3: CASSSSGRGEQFF; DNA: TGTGCCAGCAGTTCGAGCGGGAGAGGGGAGCAGTTCTTC
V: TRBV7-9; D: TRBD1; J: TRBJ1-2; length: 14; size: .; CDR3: CASSLETGGYGYTF; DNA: TGTGCCAGCAGCTTAGAGACAGGGGGCTATGGCTACACCTTC
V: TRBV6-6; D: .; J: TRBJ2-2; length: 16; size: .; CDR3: CASSYSKGQHTGELFF; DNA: TGTGCCAGCAGTTACTCGAAGGGACAACACACCGGGGAGCTGTTTTTT
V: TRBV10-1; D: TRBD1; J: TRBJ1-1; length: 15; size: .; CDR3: CASSARTGTNTEAFF; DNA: TGCGCCAGCAGTGCCCGGACAGGGACGAACACTGAAGCTTTCTTT
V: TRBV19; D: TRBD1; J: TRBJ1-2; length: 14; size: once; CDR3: CASSSPGQGYGYTF; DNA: TGTGCCAGTAGTAGCCCGGGACAGGGCTATGGCTACACCTTC
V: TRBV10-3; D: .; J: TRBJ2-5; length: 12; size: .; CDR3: CAISELQETQYF; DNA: TGTGCCATCAGTGAGCTGCAAGAGACCCAGTACTTC
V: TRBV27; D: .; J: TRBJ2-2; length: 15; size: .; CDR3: CASSFGVTDTGELFF; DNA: TGTGCCAGCAGTTTCGGGGTGACCGACACCGGGGAGCTGTTTTTT
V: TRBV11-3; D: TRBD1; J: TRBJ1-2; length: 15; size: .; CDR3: CASSFWDRGNYGYTF; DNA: TGTGCCAGCAGCTTTTGGGACAGGGGCAACTATGGCTACACCTTC
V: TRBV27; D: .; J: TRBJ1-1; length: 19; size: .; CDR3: CATRGPQRGGLNPNTEAFF; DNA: TGTGCCACCAGGGGCCCCCAACGGGGTGGCCTTAACCCGAACACTGAAGCTTTCTTT
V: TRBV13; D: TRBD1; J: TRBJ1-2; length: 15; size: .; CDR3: CASSLNLDRFYGYTF; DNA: TGTGCCAGCAGCTTAAATCTGGACAGGTTCTATGGCTACACCTTC
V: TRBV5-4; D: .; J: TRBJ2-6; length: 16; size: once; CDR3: CASSLSGISGANVLTF; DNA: TGTGCCAGCAGCTTGTCAGGGATCTCTGGGGCCAACGTCCTGACTTTC
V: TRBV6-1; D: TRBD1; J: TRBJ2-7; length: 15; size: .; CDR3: CASSVTGTDSYEQYF; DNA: TGTGCCAGCAGTGTGACCGGGACAGACTCCTACGAGCAGTACTTC
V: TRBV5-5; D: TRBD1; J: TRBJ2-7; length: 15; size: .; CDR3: CASSPTTGGIAEQYF; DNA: TGTGCCAGCAGCCCAACCACAGGGGGGATAGCCGAGCAGTACTTC
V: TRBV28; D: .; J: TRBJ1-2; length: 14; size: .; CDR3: CASSLQIGGYGYTF; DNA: TGTGCCAGCAGTTTGCAAATCGGGGGCTATGGCTACACCTTC
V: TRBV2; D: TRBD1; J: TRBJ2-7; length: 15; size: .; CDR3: CASSGSDRGGNEQYF; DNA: TGTGCCAGCAGTGGGTCGGACAGGGGTGGCAACGAGCAGTACTTC
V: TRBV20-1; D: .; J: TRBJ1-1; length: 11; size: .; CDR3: CSANKNTEAFF; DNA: TGCAGTGCGAACAAGAACACTGAAGCTTTCTTT
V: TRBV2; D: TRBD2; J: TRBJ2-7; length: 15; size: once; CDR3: CASKQTSGSSYEQYF; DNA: TGTGCCAGCAAACAGACTAGCGGGAGTTCCTACGAGCAGTACTTC
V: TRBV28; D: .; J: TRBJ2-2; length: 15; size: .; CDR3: CASSMVGRSSGELFF; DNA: TGTGCCAGCAGTATGGTGGGGAGAAGTAGCGGGGAGCTGTTTTTT
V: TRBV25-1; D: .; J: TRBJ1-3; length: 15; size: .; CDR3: CASSEALRSGNTIYF; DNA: TGTGCCAGCAGTGAAGCTCTACGATCTGGAAACACCATATATTTT
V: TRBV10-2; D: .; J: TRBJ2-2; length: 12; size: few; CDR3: CATSTETGELFF; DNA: TGCGCCACCTCCACGGAGACCGGGGAGCTGTTTTTT
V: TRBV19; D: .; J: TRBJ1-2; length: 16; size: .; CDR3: CASTPVGQRSPYGYTF; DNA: TGTGCCAGTACCCCAGTCGGACAGCGATCCCCCTATGGCTACACCTTC
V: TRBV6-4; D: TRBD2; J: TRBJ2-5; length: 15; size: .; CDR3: CASSRLAGDQETQYF; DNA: TGTGCCAGCAGTAGACTAGCGGGGGACCAAGAGACCCAGTACTTC
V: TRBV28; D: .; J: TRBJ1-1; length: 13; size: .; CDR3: CASFRGGFTEAFF; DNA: TGTGCCAGCTTCAGGGGTGGATTCACTGAAGCTTTCTTT
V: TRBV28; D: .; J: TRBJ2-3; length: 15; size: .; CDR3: CASSLSRDNTDTQYF; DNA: TGTGCCAGCAGTTTATCCCGGGATAACACAGATACGCAGTATTTT
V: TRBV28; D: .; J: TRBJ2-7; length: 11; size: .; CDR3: CASSFLYEQYF; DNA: TGTGCCAGCAGTTTTCTATACGAGCAGTACTTC
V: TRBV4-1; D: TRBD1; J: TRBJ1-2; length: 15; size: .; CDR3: CASSQLDRAGYGYTF; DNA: TGCGCCAGCAGCCAACTGGACAGGGCCGGCTATGGCTACACCTTC
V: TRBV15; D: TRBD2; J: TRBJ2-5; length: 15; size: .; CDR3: CATTTRAGGSETQYF; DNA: TGTGCCACCACTACACGAGCGGGAGGGTCAGAGACCCAGTACTTC
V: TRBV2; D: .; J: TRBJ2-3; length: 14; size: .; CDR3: CASSETVSTDTQYF; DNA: TGTGCCAGCAGTGAGACAGTCAGCACAGATACGCAGTATTTT
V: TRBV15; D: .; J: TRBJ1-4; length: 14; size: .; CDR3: CATSRRQAFEKLFF; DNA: TGTGCCACCAGCAGAAGACAGGCGTTTGAAAAACTGTTTTTT
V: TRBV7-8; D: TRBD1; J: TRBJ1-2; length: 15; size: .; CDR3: CASSIYRGSNYGYTF; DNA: TGTGCCAGCAGCATATACAGGGGGTCTAACTATGGCTACACCTTC
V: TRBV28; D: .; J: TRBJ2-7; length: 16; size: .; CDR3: CASSFTGVRGLYEQYF; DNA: TGTGCCAGCAGTTTCACCGGAGTGCGGGGCCTCTACGAGCAGTACTTC
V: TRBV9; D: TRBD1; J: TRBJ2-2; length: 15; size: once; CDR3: CASSLGTASTGELFF; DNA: TGTGCCAGCAGCCTCGGGACAGCTTCCACCGGGGAGCTGTTTTTT
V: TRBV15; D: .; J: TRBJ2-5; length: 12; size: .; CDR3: CATSRDRETQYF; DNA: TGTGCCACCAGCAGAGATCGAGAGACCCAGTACTTC
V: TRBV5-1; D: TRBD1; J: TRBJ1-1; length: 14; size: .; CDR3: CASSETGGGTEAFF; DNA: TGCGCCAGCAGCGAAACAGGGGGCGGCACTGAAGCTTTCTTT
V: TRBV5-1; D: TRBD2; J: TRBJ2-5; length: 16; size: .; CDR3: CASSLAAAGGPETQYF; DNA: TGCGCCAGCAGCTTGGCTGCAGCGGGAGGGCCAGAGACCCAGTACTTC
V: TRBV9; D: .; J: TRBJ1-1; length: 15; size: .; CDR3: CASSVGLGGNTEAFF; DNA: TGTGCCAGCAGCGTAGGGCTTGGAGGGAACACTGAAGCTTTCTTT
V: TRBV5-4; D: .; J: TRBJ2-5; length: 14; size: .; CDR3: CASSLRQVQETQYF; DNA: TGTGCCAGCAGCCTAAGACAGGTACAAGAGACCCAGTACTTC
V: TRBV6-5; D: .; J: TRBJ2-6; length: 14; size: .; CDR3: CASSYSSGANVLTF; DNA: TGTGCCAGCAGTTACTCGAGTGGGGCCAACGTCCTGACTTTC
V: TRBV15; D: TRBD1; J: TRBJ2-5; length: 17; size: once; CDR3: CATSRATTGGYRETQYF; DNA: TGTGCCACCAGCAGAGCTACGACAGGGGGCTACAGGGAGACCCAGTACTTC
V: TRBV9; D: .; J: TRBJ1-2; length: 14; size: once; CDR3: CASSVLGGGEGYTF; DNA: TGTGCCAGCAGCGTCCTCGGGGGGGGCGAAGGCTACACCTTC
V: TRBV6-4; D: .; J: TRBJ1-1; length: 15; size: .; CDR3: CASSADTGLNTEAFF; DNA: TGTGCCAGCAGTGCAGATACAGGGTTGAACACTGAAGCTTTCTTT